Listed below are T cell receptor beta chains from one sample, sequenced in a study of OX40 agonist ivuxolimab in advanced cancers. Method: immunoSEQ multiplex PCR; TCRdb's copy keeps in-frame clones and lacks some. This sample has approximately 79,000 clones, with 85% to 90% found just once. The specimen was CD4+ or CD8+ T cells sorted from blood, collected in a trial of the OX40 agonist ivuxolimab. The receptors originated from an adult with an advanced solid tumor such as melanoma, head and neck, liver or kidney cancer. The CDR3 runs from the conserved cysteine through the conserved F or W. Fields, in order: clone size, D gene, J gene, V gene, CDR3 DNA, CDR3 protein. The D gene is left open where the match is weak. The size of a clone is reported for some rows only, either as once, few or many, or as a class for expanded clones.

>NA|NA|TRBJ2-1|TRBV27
TGTGCCAGCAGTTTATTGCAGGGGCCGTACAATGAGCAGTTCTTC
CASSLLQGPYNEQFF
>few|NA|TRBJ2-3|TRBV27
TGTGCCAGCAGTTTAGATCCGGGGCGACGGGGTGCAGATACGCAGTATTTT
CASSLDPGRRGADTQYF
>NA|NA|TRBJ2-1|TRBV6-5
TGTGCCAGCAGTTACGCGAGGAATGAGCAGTTCTTC
CASSYARNEQFF
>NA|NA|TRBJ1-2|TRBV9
TGTGCCAGCAGCTCCCGGATTTTAGATGGCTACACCTTC
CASSSRILDGYTF
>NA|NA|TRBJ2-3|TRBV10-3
TGTGCCATCAGTGAAGCTGGGGGCAACACAGATACGCAGTATTTT
CAISEAGGNTDTQYF
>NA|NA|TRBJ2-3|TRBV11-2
TGTGCCAGCAGCTTAGATCCTGGGAGCACAGATACGCAGTATTTT
CASSLDPGSTDTQYF
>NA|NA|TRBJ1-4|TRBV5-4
TGTGCCAGCAGCCAGACAGCAACTAATGAAAAACTGTTTTTT
CASSQTATNEKLFF
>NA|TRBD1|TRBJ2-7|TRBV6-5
TGTGCCAGCAGTTACTCAGGGGGCGCGGACTACGAGCAGTACTTC
CASSYSGGADYEQYF
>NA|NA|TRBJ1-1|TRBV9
TGTGCCAGCAGCGTAGTCCCGACAGAGAACACTGAAGCTTTCTTT
CASSVVPTENTEAFF
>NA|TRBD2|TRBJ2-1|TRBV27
TGTGCCAGCAGTCCACCTACTAGCGCCACTCGCTTCTACAATGAGCAGTTCTTC
CASSPPTSATRFYNEQFF
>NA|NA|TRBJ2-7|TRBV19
TGTGCCAGTAGTATTGGGCCCCGGGACCTTAGCTCCTACGAGCAGTACTTC
CASSIGPRDLSSYEQYF
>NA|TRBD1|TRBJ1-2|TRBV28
TGTGCCAGAAACAGGGGGGATTCAAGGGGCTACACCTTC
CARNRGDSRGYTF
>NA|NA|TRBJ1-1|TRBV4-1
TGCGCCAGCAGCCAAGAGGGTGGCTTTTCTATTGGGGCTGAAGCTTTCTTT
CASSQEGGFSIGAEAFF
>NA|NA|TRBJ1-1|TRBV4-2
TGTGCCAGCAGCCAAAACCCTAGACAGTTGAACACTGAAGCTTTCTTT
CASSQNPRQLNTEAFF
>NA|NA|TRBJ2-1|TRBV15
TGTGCCACCTCCGCGACCAATGAGCAGTTCTTC
CATSATNEQFF